A single TCR beta chain is shown here with its context. The antigen remains unidentified. The PCR contained 60 Vbeta and 13 Jbeta primers. Assay: immunoSEQ multiplex PCR; the TCRdb copy retains only in-frame clones and omits some. The profile shows 200,000 to 250,000 clones, approximately 90% of them singletons. The CDR3 consists of 14 residues. Trimming removed 4 bases at V and 0 bases at J, with 9 bases between. Looked up from germline, CDR1 is SGHVS and CDR2 is FNYEAQ. This record belongs to a study of cytomegalovirus exposure and HLA in healthy donors. Study findings and constraints: Associated with HLA alleles at 0.05 false discovery rate in a later analysis were 16,951 TCR beta sequences. Presence/absence analyses assumed roughly uniform sequencing depth across donors. Sequencing had likely introduced a cluster of highly shared sequence variants as an artifact.

The sequenced sample was PBMCs. The source of this sequence is a woman between 18 and 29 years old in good health and CMV-seronegative. The chain employs TRBV7-6 and TRBJ1-1; no clear D. For the CDR3, the DNA is TGTGCCAGCAGCTCGCCGGGGATGAACACTGAAGCTTTCTTT. Translating gives CASSSPGMNTEAFF.